This T cell receptor beta chain was captured by sequencing in a study of neurological immune-mediated disorders. Study-level results: Falling below healthy controls, multiple sclerosis showed the least TCR clonal expansion, while HTLV-1-associated myelopathy showed the most. Any association between clinical or MRI features and the multiple sclerosis repertoire cluster was absent.

TCRdb re-called the 5' RACE reads through MiXCR, storing one row per CDR3 protein. The repertoire includes roughly 75,000 distinct CDR3 sequences, just over 2.5% of them detected once, and 0.95% to 1.3% sits in the top ten. This clonotype was counted many times. Its antigen is unknown. The sequencing input was PBMCs. The source is a woman in her twenties or thirties with multiple sclerosis.

DNA for the CDR3: TGTGCCAGCAGCTTAGTTGGGCAGGGGAGGACCGGGGAGCTGTTTTTT. This encodes CASSLVGQGRTGELFF. The chain is built from TRBV7-2 and TRBJ2-2; either TRBD1 or TRBD2 may supply D (6 bases each). V lost 1 base and J lost 5, with 14 bases in between. Germline CDR1 is SGHTA and CDR2 is FQGNSA. The CDR3 extends over 16 amino acids.